The next 17 T cell receptor beta chains were all read from a single sample in a study of shared clonotypes between healthy human individuals. Data came from immunoSEQ multiplex PCR; TCRdb stores just in-frame clones and leaves some out. Here the sample spans 2 million to 2.5 million clones, 85% to 95% being singletons. Sequenced material: naive CD4+ T cells from PBMCs. Described subset: CD45RA+ positively selected. The receptors derive from a young man in good health. Some clones in this sample may be carry-over from other donors' samples.

J is TRBJ2-7 and V is TRBV5-1; no firm D call. Germline CDR1 SGHRS, CDR2 YFSETQ. CDR3 length equals 14 residues. With 0 bases removed from V and 2 bases from J, the gap between germline ends came to 9 bases. Written as DNA, the CDR3 is TGCGCCAGCAGCTTGGGTCTTCTCACCTACGAGCAGTACTTC. Residues: CASSLGLLTYEQYF.

The chain couples TRBV5-4 to TRBJ2-7; 7 nucleotides align to TRBD2. Germline-derived CDR1 and CDR2 are SGHNT and YYREEE (reference sequence). Trimming removed 4 bases from V and 3 bases from J; junction bases left unmatched: 7. This CDR3 has 14 residues. CDR3 bases: TGTGCCAGCAGCCCCAGCGGCGGGAGCTACGAGCAGTACTTC. Encoded protein: CASSPSGGSYEQYF.

The V gene is TRBV29-1, the J gene TRBJ2-5, with D tentatively TRBD1 (5 bases). The CDR3 runs to 13 residues. The V and J ends lost 4 bases and 3 bases respectively, with 12 bases between them. CDR1 is SQVTM, CDR2 ANQGSEA, per germline. The CDR3 spells CSVVWQGKETQYF. In DNA, the CDR3 is TGCAGCGTTGTCTGGCAGGGTAAAGAGACCCAGTACTTC.

V usage is TRBV7-9 and J usage is TRBJ1-5; no clear D. V shed 5 bases and J shed 1 base, with 6 bases lying between them. Germline CDR1 and CDR2: SEHNR and FQNEAQ (reference sequence). This CDR3 spans 13 amino acids. The CDR3, as DNA: TGTGCCAGCAGCACCGACAGCAATCAGCCCCAGCATTTT. Protein: CASSTDSNQPQHF. The full variable domain, rest sourced from reference TRBV7-9 and TRBJ1-5, is DTGVSQNPRHKITKRGQNVTFRCDPISEHNRLYWYRQTLGQGPEFLTYFQNEAQLEKSRLLSDRFSAERPKGSFSTLEIQRTEQGDSAMYLCASSTDSNQPQHFGDGTRLSIL.

V is TRBV10-3 and J is TRBJ2-7; 8 nucleotides agree with TRBD2. V trimming: 6 bases; J trimming: 4 bases; junction bases outside the gene matches: 11. The CDR3 is 15 residues long. Germline V gene data show CDR1 as ENHRY and CDR2 as SYGVKD. The CDR3 is CAIRAVAAGDYEQYF. In nucleotides, the CDR3 is TGTGCCATCAGAGCAGTAGCAGCGGGAGATTACGAGCAGTACTTC.

This clone has a handful of counts. V usage is TRBV10-3 and J usage is TRBJ1-5; no definite D call. The germline gives CDR1 ENHRY, CDR2 SYGVKD. The length of the CDR3 is 15 residues. Trimming pared 4 bases from V and 3 bases from J, leaving 13 bases between. The CDR3 DNA is TGTGCCATCAGTGTATCAGGAATCCCCAATCAGCCCCAGCATTTT. It codes for CAISVSGIPNQPQHF.

The rearrangement joins TRBV28 to TRBJ2-3; D ambiguous. Germline V gives CDR1 MDHEN, CDR2 SYDVKM. Trimming removed 6 bases from V and 6 bases from J, with 16 bases in between. This CDR3 region has 14 residues. DNA of the CDR3: TGTGCCAGCAGCCCCCTGTTACTGGCGGATACGCAGTATTTT. It encodes CASSPLLLADTQYF. Together with reference TRBV28 and TRBJ2-3, the CDR3 gives the full variable domain: DVKVTQSSRYLVKRTGEKVFLECVQDMDHENMFWYRQDPGLGLRLIYFSYDVKMKEKGDIPEGYSVSREKKERFSLILESASTNQTSMYLCASSPLLLADTQYFGPGTRLTVL.

This chain connects TRBV7-6 to TRBJ2-3; unclear D gene. V was cut by 5 bases and J by 0 bases, with 9 bases left in between. The CDR3 length is 14 residues. CDR1 SGHVS and CDR2 FNYEAQ come from the germline V gene. CDR3 nucleotide sequence: TGTGCCAGCAGCCATCCCTACAGCACAGATACGCAGTATTTT. Its protein is CASSHPYSTDTQYF.

This clone was recorded once. V usage is TRBV7-3 and J usage is TRBJ2-3; no clear D gene. Germline assignment: CDR1 SGHTA and CDR2 FQGTGA. This CDR3 contains 14 residues. V dropped 5 bases and J dropped 5 bases, with 14 bases sitting between them. CDR3 sequence reads: CASSGRRSEDTQYF. DNA for the CDR3: TGTGCCAGCAGCGGCCGAAGGAGTGAAGATACGCAGTATTTT.

Written as DNA, the CDR3 is TGTGCCAGCAGCCCCCGGACAGCAGGGACTGCCGAGCAGTACTTC. Protein sequence: CASSPRTAGTAEQYF. This sequence joins TRBV13 and TRBJ2-7; the D call may be TRBD1 or TRBD2 (6 bases each). The CDR3 has 15 residues. V was trimmed by 5 bases and J by 6 bases, leaving 20 bases between them. Germline lookup yields CDR1 PRHDT and CDR2 FYEKMQ (reference sequence).

The chain employs TRBV6-4 and TRBJ2-7; 10 nucleotides match TRBD1. The junction had 2 bases not matched to a gene; V was cut back by 5 bases and J by 4 bases. The CDR3 contains 13 residues. Germline loops: CDR1 MRHNA, CDR2 SNTAGT. CDR3 loop: CASSRDRGYEQYF. The DNA for the CDR3 is TGTGCCAGCAGTCGGGACAGGGGTTACGAGCAGTACTTC.

CDR3: CASSSKLWDGNNEKLFF. The CDR3 nucleotides are TGTGCCAGCAGCTCAAAACTTTGGGACGGTAATAATGAAAAACTGTTTTTT. The chain has TRBV7-9 and TRBJ1-4; weak D call: TRBD1 (5 bases). CDR3 length: 17 amino acids. V was shortened by 4 bases and J by 4 bases, with 19 bases between the two germline ends. CDR1 SEHNR and CDR2 FQNEAQ come from the germline V gene (reference sequence).

This chain connects TRBV6-1 to TRBJ2-7; TRBD2 aligns across 8 bases. From germline, CDR1 is MNHNS and CDR2 SASEGT. The CDR3 has 17 residues. With V trimmed by 3 bases and J by 3 bases, 13 bases remained unmatched. The CDR3 region has the DNA TGTGCCAGCAGTGAGCCCTTAGCGGGACCCTATGACTACGAGCAGTACTTC. This encodes CASSEPLAGPYDYEQYF.

This rearrangement joins TRBV5-1 to TRBJ2-7; D is ambiguous. Germline V CDR1 and CDR2: SGHRS, YFSETQ. V was trimmed by 0 bases and J by 9 bases, leaving 10 bases between them. The CDR3 has 12 residues. CDR3: CASSLEPGGQYF. In nucleotides, the CDR3 is TGCGCCAGCAGCTTGGAGCCCGGCGGGCAGTACTTC.

In this sample, this clone turned up a few times. This chain connects TRBV15 to TRBJ1-1; D is perhaps TRBD1 (5 bases). Trimming left V 8 bases short and J 2 bases short, with 12 bases between. The length of the CDR3 is 13 residues. The germline CDR1 and CDR2 sequences are LNHNV and YYDKDF (reference sequence). CDR3 region: CATQVWGNTEAFF. The CDR3 DNA sequence: TGTGCCACCCAAGTTTGGGGCAACACTGAAGCTTTCTTT.

V gene TRBV5-8 combines with J gene TRBJ2-3; no reliable D call. This CDR3 comprises 11 residues. Trimming cost V 4 bases and J 6 bases, with 6 bases left between them. The germline gives CDR1 SGHTS, CDR2 YDEGEE. The CDR3 DNA reads as TGTGCCAGCAGCCCCAGGGATACGCAGTATTTT. Its protein product is CASSPRDTQYF.

This clone was detected only a few times. The gene calls are TRBV13 and TRBJ2-2, with D perhaps given as TRBD1 or TRBD2 (5 bases each). The V and J ends lost 5 bases and 3 bases respectively, with 13 bases between them. CDR1 and CDR2 (germline): PRHDT, FYEKMQ (reference sequence). The CDR3 runs 15 residues. DNA for the CDR3: TGTGCCAGCAGCCCCATGGGGGACGACACCGGGGAGCTGTTTTTT. This encodes CASSPMGDDTGELFF.